This passage covers 15 T cell receptor beta chains from one sample sequenced in a study of cytomegalovirus exposure and HLA in healthy donors (dated by TCRdb to about 2017). The library was generated by the immunoSEQ multiplex PCR assay. For the multiplex PCR, a mixture combining 60 forward primers for TCR Vbeta segments and 13 reverse primers for TCR Jbeta segments was used. The table was pulled from immuneACCESS by TCRdb, which kept in-frame rearrangements only. Such tables lose some clones; where checked, under half of the loss comes from unresolved V genes, and the rest has no known cause. The sample table shows 200,000 to 300,000 clones, and about 88% are seen once. Of the sample, about 0.25% is held by the ten largest clones. Input material: PBMCs. These receptors were collected from a girl aged 2-10 years in good health and CMV-seronegative.

The genes are TRBV5-4 and TRBJ1-1, with D unclear. Germline-derived CDR1 and CDR2 are SGHNT and YYREEE (reference sequence). Trimming removed 2 bases from V and 6 bases from J, with 11 bases in between. This CDR3 is 13 amino acids long. DNA of the CDR3: TGTGCCAGCAGCTTTGGATGGAGTCCTGAAGCTTTCTTT. Its protein product is CASSFGWSPEAFF.

The chain carries TRBV2 and TRBJ1-6; no clear D gene. CDR1 SNHLY and CDR2 FYNNEI come from the germline V gene. V gave up 7 bases and J gave up 3 bases, with 13 bases separating them. The CDR3 covers 15 residues. The CDR3 sequence is CASILGRNYNSPLHF. CDR3 bases: TGTGCCAGCATCTTAGGCAGGAACTATAATTCACCCCTCCACTTT. Full variable domain (outside the CDR3, taken from reference TRBV2 and TRBJ1-6): EPEVTQTPSHQVTQMGQEVILRCVPISNHLYFYWYRQILGQKVEFLVSFYNNEISEKSEIFDDQFSVERPDGSNFTLKIRSTKLEDSAMYFCASILGRNYNSPLHFGNGTRLTVT.

The chain has TRBV29-1 and TRBJ2-3; 7 nucleotides match TRBD2. Trimming took 5 bases from V and 3 from J; bases not matched to a gene: 5. Germline V lookup: CDR1 SQVTM, CDR2 ANQGSEA. CDR3 length equals 13 residues. DNA for the CDR3: TGCAGCGTTCCCAGCGGGGCAACAGATACGCAGTATTTT. Translation: CSVPSGATDTQYF.

The V and J genes are TRBV5-1 and TRBJ2-1; 10 bases are a match to TRBD2. This CDR3 comprises 14 residues. J was trimmed by 6 bases and V by 2 bases; bases with no gene match: 2. CDR1 and CDR2 (germline): SGHRS, YFSETQ. CDR3 nucleotides: TGCGCCAGCAGCTTTAGCGGGGGGCTCAATGAGCAGTTCTTC. Translating gives CASSFSGGLNEQFF.

The chain uses TRBV18 and TRBJ1-1; D remains unclear. Looked up from germline, CDR1 is KGHSH and CDR2 is LQKENI. Trimming removed 2 bases at V and 6 bases at J, with 16 bases between. This CDR3 contains 15 residues. The CDR3 loop reads CASSPVYNQVSEAFF. The CDR3 DNA sequence: TGTGCCAGCTCACCAGTTTACAACCAGGTCTCTGAAGCTTTCTTT.

This sequence joins TRBV10-3 and TRBJ2-3, with D unresolved. CDR1 ENHRY and CDR2 SYGVKD come from the germline V gene. V was shortened by 7 bases and J by 0 bases, with 14 bases between the two germline ends. CDR3 length equals 15 residues. CDR3: CAINQVLSSTDTQYF. As DNA, the CDR3 is TGTGCCATCAACCAGGTCCTATCTAGCACAGATACGCAGTATTTT.

The rearrangement links TRBV19 to TRBJ1-1; D possibly corresponds to TRBD1 (5 bases). This CDR3 comprises 14 residues. CDR1 is LNHDA and CDR2 is SQIVND in the germline V gene (reference sequence). V was pared by 10 bases and J by 0 bases, with 15 bases between. The CDR3 DNA reads TGTGCCACCAATGGGAACAGGTTGAACACTGAAGCTTTCTTT. It codes for CATNGNRLNTEAFF.

The chain is built from TRBV6-5 and TRBJ1-2, with D tentatively TRBD1 (5 bases). The CDR3 length is 14 residues. The V gene's germline CDR1 is MNHEY and CDR2 SVGAGI. Trimming took off 1 base at V and 0 bases at J, with 6 bases between the two ends. This CDR3 reads CASSYWGANYGYTF. The CDR3 nucleotides are TGTGCCAGCAGTTACTGGGGGGCTAACTATGGCTACACCTTC.

The chain recombines TRBV11-2 with TRBJ2-1; 11 nucleotides match TRBD2. The CDR3 sequence is 15 residues long. Germline-derived CDR1 and CDR2 are SGHAT and FQNNGV. V trimming: 3 bases; J trimming: 7 bases; junction bases outside the gene matches: 5. Written as DNA, the CDR3 is TGTGCCAGCAGCTTCCAAACTAGCGGGGGAAATGAGCAGTTCTTC. This sequence encodes CASSFQTSGGNEQFF. Based on the CDR3 plus reference TRBV11-2 and TRBJ2-1, the full variable domain is EAGVAQSPRYKIIEKRQSVAFWCNPISGHATLYWYQQILGQGPKLLIQFQNNGVVDDSQLPKDRFSAERLKGVDSTLKIQPAKLEDSAVYLCASSFQTSGGNEQFFGPGTRLTVL.

The chain recombines TRBV30 with TRBJ1-3, with a weak D call TRBD1 (5 bases). V gave up 2 bases and J gave up 8 bases, with 10 bases separating them. The CDR3 runs to 12 residues. Per the germline V gene, CDR1 is GTSNPN and CDR2 is SVGIG (reference sequence). The CDR3 coding sequence is TGTGCCTGGAGTCTCTCGGGGGACACCATATATTTT. As protein: CAWSLSGDTIYF.

The rearrangement links TRBV4-1 to TRBJ2-7; TRBD1 matches 7 bases. In germline, CDR1 is MGHRA, CDR2 YSYEKL. The trim removed 3 bases at V and 0 bases at J, leaving 5 bases unmatched. The CDR3 runs to 15 residues. CDR3: CASSHSQGSSYEQYF. CDR3 nucleotides: TGCGCCAGCAGCCATTCACAGGGGAGCTCCTACGAGCAGTACTTC.

The gene calls are TRBV5-1 and TRBJ2-1, with 7 bases that match TRBD1. The germline gives CDR1 SGHRS, CDR2 YFSETQ. This CDR3 region has 13 residues. With V trimmed by 4 bases and J by 5 bases, 3 bases remained unmatched. This CDR3 is CASSRDRNNEQFF. The CDR3 nucleotides are TGCGCCAGCAGCCGGGACAGAAACAATGAGCAGTTCTTC.

The rearrangement joins TRBV13 to TRBJ1-2; possibly TRBD1 for D (5 bases). The CDR3 is made up of 16 amino acids. CDR1 is PRHDT and CDR2 is FYEKMQ in the germline V gene (reference sequence). Trimming removed 0 bases at V and 3 bases at J, with 14 bases between. CDR3 in amino acids: CASSLGLRGEDYGYTF. As DNA, the CDR3 is TGTGCCAGCAGCTTAGGCCTTAGGGGCGAGGACTATGGCTACACCTTC.

This sequence joins TRBV6-5 and TRBJ1-2; 7 positions agree with TRBD1. There are 13 residues in the CDR3. J gave up 5 bases and V 6 bases, and 6 bases lay outside the gene matches. Germline CDR1 MNHEY, CDR2 SVGAGI. CDR3 amino acids: CASRRRGQYGYTF. CDR3 DNA sequence: TGTGCCAGCAGACGCAGGGGACAGTATGGCTACACCTTC.

The sample holds a few counts of this clone. The chain joins TRBV7-9 to TRBJ1-4; D is unclear. CDR1 SEHNR and CDR2 FQNEAQ come from the germline V gene (reference sequence). This CDR3 comprises 15 residues. Trimming removed 4 bases at V and 0 bases at J, with 9 bases between. Here the CDR3 DNA reads TGTGCCAGCAGCTCCGGTCAGGCAACTAATGAAAAACTGTTTTTT. As protein: CASSSGQATNEKLFF.